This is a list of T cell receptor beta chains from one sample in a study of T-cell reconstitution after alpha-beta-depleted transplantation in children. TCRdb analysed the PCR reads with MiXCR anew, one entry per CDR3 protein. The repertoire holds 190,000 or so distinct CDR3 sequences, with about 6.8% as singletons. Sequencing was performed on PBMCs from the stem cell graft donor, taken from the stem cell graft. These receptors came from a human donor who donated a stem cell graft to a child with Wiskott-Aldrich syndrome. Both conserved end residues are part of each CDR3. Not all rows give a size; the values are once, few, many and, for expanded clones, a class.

CASSPTGSYQPQHF few TRBV18
CASSGTDNYEQYF many TRBV25-1
CASSPSGTSFYNEQFF many TRBV12-3/TRBV12-4
CSGRGPGPGELFF many TRBV29-1
CASSTDRAYYEQYF NA TRBV7-9
CASSSDFRELETQYF NA TRBV11-2
CASSSVRVQTGRMNTEAFF NA TRBV11-1
CASSQSQGDTEAFF NA TRBV5-1
CASSQDPTMSGELFF NA TRBV3-1
CASSGQGSYEQYF many TRBV12-3/TRBV12-4
CASSATDVGSPLHF few TRBV6-1
CASSLALWTDDSYEQYF many TRBV7-8
CASSDRDRGVNTIYF few TRBV6-1
CASRGRSNQPQHF many TRBV12-3/TRBV12-4
CAISNRPPGHTIYF many TRBV10-3
CSAPSGGTRRSYNEQFF NA TRBV20-1
CASSDRALTNEKLFF many TRBV6-1
CAWTSGGPGYGYTF NA TRBV30
CSARTGVYNEQFF NA TRBV20-1
CASSLTVGNIQYF NA TRBV7-8
CASSLTAGRETQYF many TRBV5-6
CASSLTGRDGYTF NA TRBV11-2
CSARHGAGAGGDTQYF many TRBV20-1
CASSQVDRNEKLFF NA TRBV4-1
CASSHFRLSDSYEQYF NA TRBV14
CASSAHPTTGFSSYNSPLHF many TRBV6-1
CASSLDRFYYGYTF many TRBV5-1
CASSQWASGANVLTF many TRBV14
CASSIQGPNYEQYF many TRBV7-9
CATIGNTIYF many TRBV24-1
CSARALAGVQTQYF many TRBV20-1
CATSLANYGYTF many TRBV24-1
CAISERKVLTTNEKLFF many TRBV10-3
CASSLVLGRSETQYF many TRBV11-2
CASSLKANGNTIYF few TRBV7-9
CASSLDRVGYGYTF many TRBV7-8
CASSLLVLRNEQFF many TRBV4-1
CSATDTRRFNEKLFF many TRBV20-1
CSAKGQGRSGTQPFDSGNTIYF NA TRBV20-1
CASNYRGRQPQHF many TRBV21-1
CASSAGGDKETQYF many TRBV18
CASSPKTGGFQPQHF many TRBV5-6
CASATGGYEQYF many TRBV6-1
CSARAETAGFTDTQYF many TRBV20-1
CASSLVGGSYEQYF many TRBV5-1
CASSFRTTTDTQYF many TRBV11-3
CATSRGLLNTEAFF many TRBV15
CATSGVPGLTIGYSNQPQHF many TRBV24-1
CASGPDLLCEQYF once TRBV5-5
CASSPQGIQPQHF many TRBV12-3/TRBV12-4